The table lists the clone carrying this T cell receptor beta chain with many counts. Its cognate antigen is unknown. TCRdb reanalysed the RACE reads using MiXCR and keeps one entry per CDR3 protein. The sample lists 380,000 or so distinct CDR3 sequences, 4.8% occurring once. The sample originates from a study of human T cells and chemical hapten exposure. Study-level findings and limits: The immune response of these alopecia patients might not match healthy individuals'.

Trimming took 4 bases from V and 0 from J, leaving 22 bases between them. Per germline, CDR1 SEHNR and CDR2 FQNEAQ (reference sequence). The CDR3 loop spans 19 amino acids. Time point here: patch test 1, 2 weeks after DPC sensitization. Treatment noted: therapeutic diphenylcyclopropenone sensitization with weekly scalp DPC. Total RNA came from unfractionated whole blood. Sequencing was performed on whole blood, taken in connection with sensitization to the hapten diphenylcyclopropenone (DPC). The chain has TRBV7-9 and TRBJ1-5, with no clear D. This TCR came from a woman aged 45-59 years with alopecia areata. Some clones in this sample may be carry-over from other donors' samples. CDR3 bases: TGTGCCAGCAGCTCCTATCCTTCAAATGCAGATTATAGCAATCAGCCCCAGCATTTT. Protein sequence: CASSSYPSNADYSNQPQHF.